The clone carrying this TCR beta chain has just a few counts. Its antigen is unidentified. The same CDR3 is also encoded by other DNA sequences in this sample. The data are from a study of shared clonotypes between healthy human individuals. At the level of the study: The plates for each donor numbered three CD4 naive, three CD4 memory, two CD8 naive and one CD8 memory. General study findings and limits: Only blood underwent sampling, and tissue repertoires likely differ. Sharing of clonotypes among donors was expected to vary with sequencing depth.

As handled by the study authors: ImmunoSEQ only sent back junction sequences with no quality scores, so filtering was done differently. Assay used: immunoSEQ multiplex PCR; TCRdb lists only in-frame clones, some missing. V and J calls and clone size come straight from that table; D and trimming were deduced from the DNA. Seen here are almost 700,000 clones, 92% observed once, and the top ten hold more than 20%. CD8 cells classed as naive were CD45RO-negative and positively selected for CCR7, excluding terminally differentiated effector memory CD45RA+ cells. The length of the CDR3 is 17 residues. The germline V gene encodes CDR1 LNHDA and CDR2 SQIVND (reference sequence). The J segment lost 5 bases and the V segment lost 0 bases, leaving 6 bases of the junction unmatched.

The receptor's source is a man aged 30-40 years in good health. Sequencing input: naive CD8+ T cells sorted from blood. The rearrangement joins TRBV19 to TRBJ2-2, with 10 positions matching TRBD2. Written as DNA, the CDR3 is TGTGCCAGTAGTATAGACCCTAGCGGGAGTTTAACCGGGGAGCTGTTTTTT. Protein product: CASSIDPSGSLTGELFF.